The 14 T cell receptor beta chains presented below share a single source sample, sequenced in a study of T cell changes during pregnancy in multiple sclerosis. Some clones are missing from TCRdb's copy, which holds only in-frame ones; the method was immunoSEQ multiplex PCR. In the table there are tens of thousands of clones, about 90% of which are singletons. Specimen: CD4+ T cells from peripheral blood mononuclear cells, collected in the third trimester of pregnancy. Receptors were obtained from a female donor in good health, enrolled as a control in a pregnancy study.

The chain is built from TRBV7-8 and TRBJ2-3; D is uncertain. The CDR3 is 14 amino acids. Germline V CDR1 and CDR2: SGHVS, FQNEAQ. With 5 bases removed from V and 5 bases from J, the gap between germline ends came to 14 bases. This CDR3 is CASSHALGEDTQYF. In DNA, the CDR3 is TGTGCCAGCAGCCACGCTTTGGGCGAAGATACGCAGTATTTT.

This sequence joins TRBV7-9 and TRBJ2-1; 7 nucleotides match TRBD2. Germline CDR1 and CDR2: SEHNR and FQNEAQ (reference sequence). This CDR3 is built from 15 residues. V lost 3 bases, J lost 12 bases, and 14 bases stayed unmatched. The CDR3 nucleotides are TGTGCCAGCAGCTTGAGTATCGGGAGGCTAGTAGGGCAGTTCTTC. Protein sequence: CASSLSIGRLVGQFF.

CDR3 bases: TGTGCCAGCTCACCCGGCCAGCGGAACCTTTACGAGCAGTACTTC. It specifies CASSPGQRNLYEQYF. V gene TRBV18 combines with J gene TRBJ2-7; a possible D gene is TRBD2 (5 bases). The V end was cut by 3 bases, the J end by 4 bases, with 16 bases between. Germline loops: CDR1 KGHSH, CDR2 LQKENI. The CDR3 runs to 15 residues.

The rearrangement links TRBV5-4 to TRBJ1-2; 7 nucleotides agree with TRBD1. The CDR3 spans 15 residues. Germline values: CDR1 SGHNT, CDR2 YYREEE (reference sequence). J lost 1 base, V lost 0 bases, and 3 bases had no gene match. The DNA of the CDR3 is TGTGCCAGCAGCTTGGGACAGGGACTTAACTATGGCTACACCTTC. Amino acids: CASSLGQGLNYGYTF.

The rearrangement links TRBV13 to TRBJ2-7, with D perhaps TRBD2 (5 bases). The CDR3 is made up of 15 amino acids. Between the trimmed V and J ends, which lost 1 base and 3 bases, there was a span of 13 bases. Germline V CDR1 and CDR2: PRHDT, FYEKMQ (reference sequence). In DNA form, the CDR3 reads TGTGCCAGCAGCTTAGTGTCCTGGGGAGTCTACGAGCAGTACTTC. It translates to CASSLVSWGVYEQYF.

This chain joins TRBV5-3 and TRBJ2-5; D possibly corresponds to TRBD2 (6 bases). TRBV5-3 is assigned to the ORF class and has an uncertain function. Between the trimmed V and J ends, which lost 3 bases and 4 bases, there was a span of 16 bases. This CDR3 is 15 amino acids long. CDR3 region: CARSSRAGMSETQYF. For the CDR3, the DNA is TGTGCCAGAAGCTCACGGGCGGGGATGTCAGAGACCCAGTACTTC.

This chain uses TRBV6-1 with TRBJ2-5, with 8 bases fitting TRBD1. This CDR3 has 13 residues. J was trimmed by 5 bases and V by 6 bases; bases with no gene match: 5. Per the germline V gene, CDR1 is MNHNS and CDR2 is SASEGT. The CDR3 is CASRIQGAETQYF. As DNA, the CDR3 is TGTGCCAGCAGAATTCAGGGGGCCGAGACCCAGTACTTC.

This chain joins TRBV15 and TRBJ2-1; 7 positions match TRBD2. V dropped 1 base and J dropped 4; count of bases not matched to a gene: 7. The CDR3 runs 16 residues. Germline V gives CDR1 LNHNV, CDR2 YYDKDF (reference sequence). The CDR3: CATSRALASGYNEQFF. CDR3 nucleotide sequence: TGTGCCACCAGCAGAGCCCTGGCTAGCGGATACAATGAGCAGTTCTTC.

The chain has TRBV6-6 and TRBJ1-1; the D is unclear. CDR3 size: 13 residues. V lost 6 bases and J lost 6, with 14 bases in between. CDR1 is MNHNY and CDR2 is SVGAGI in the germline V gene (reference sequence). The CDR3 DNA reads TGTGCCAGCAGGTCACAGACGGAAGCTGAAGCTTTCTTT. It specifies CASRSQTEAEAFF.

The V and J genes are TRBV5-1 and TRBJ2-7; D perhaps matches TRBD2 (6 bases). This CDR3 region has 14 residues. Deletions cut 6 bases from V and 0 bases from J, with 13 bases between. Per germline, CDR1 SGHRS and CDR2 YFSETQ. This CDR3 reads CASTEAGVSYEQYF. CDR3 sequence (DNA): TGCGCCAGCACCGAAGCGGGTGTCTCCTACGAGCAGTACTTC. Full variable domain (outside the CDR3, taken from reference TRBV5-1 and TRBJ2-7): KAGVTQTPRYLIKTRGQQVTLSCSPISGHRSVSWYQQTPGQGLQFLFEYFSETQRNKGNFPGRFSGRQFSNSRSEMNVSTLELGDSALYLCASTEAGVSYEQYFGPGTRLTVT.

This clone was detected only once. The chain is built from TRBV7-2 and TRBJ2-3; D is unresolved. With 5 bases removed from V and 3 bases from J, the gap between germline ends came to 3 bases. The germline V gene has CDR1 SGHTA and CDR2 FQGNSA. This CDR3 region has 11 residues. CDR3 protein: CASSRTDTQYF. The CDR3 DNA sequence: TGTGCCAGCAGCCGGACAGATACGCAGTATTTT. Supplemented by reference TRBV7-2 and TRBJ2-3, the full variable domain reads GAGVSQSPSNKVTEKGKDVELRCDPISGHTALYWYRQSLGQGLEFLIYFQGNSAPDKSGLPSDRFSAERTGGSVSTLTIQRTQQEDSAVYLCASSRTDTQYFGPGTRLTVL.

The chain couples TRBV18 to TRBJ1-4; 7 nucleotides match TRBD1. CDR3 length equals 12 residues. The V segment lost 6 bases and the J segment 13 bases; nucleotides outside the gene matches: 8. Looked up from germline, CDR1 is KGHSH and CDR2 is LQKENI. The CDR3 sequence is CASSTDRVRLFF. The DNA for the CDR3 is TGTGCCAGCTCGACAGACAGGGTGAGACTGTTTTTT.

The rearrangement links TRBV5-1 to TRBJ1-1, with TRBD1 as a possible D gene (5 bases). The CDR3 totals 13 residues. With 3 bases removed from V and 3 bases from J, the gap between germline ends came to 9 bases. CDR1 and CDR2 (germline): SGHRS, YFSETQ. CDR3 protein: CASSSTGYTEAFF. The CDR3 bases are TGCGCCAGCAGCTCAACAGGTTACACTGAAGCTTTCTTT.

V gene TRBV18 combines with J gene TRBJ2-5; D perhaps matches TRBD1 (5 bases). There are 14 residues in the CDR3. CDR1 is KGHSH and CDR2 is LQKENI in the germline V gene. The V and J ends lost 2 bases and 5 bases respectively, with 12 bases between them. The CDR3 DNA sequence: TGTGCCAGCTCACCAGGGGCATATACGGAGACCCAGTACTTC. Its translation is CASSPGAYTETQYF.